The clone carrying this T cell receptor beta chain was seen many times. The source of the sample is a study of blood T cell repertoires in COVID-19. For the study at large: The cDNA or gDNA used as material had been derived from T cells, B-cell-depleted T cells, or PBMCs.

CDR1 and CDR2 (germline): SGDLS, YYNGEE. Trimming took 4 bases from V and 15 from J, leaving 14 bases between them. The CDR3 has 12 amino acids. Clones were read by immunoSEQ multiplex PCR, and TCRdb kept only the in-frame ones, dropping some. Among roughly 320,000 clones listed, roughly 85% were seen once. The sequencing sample was made of peripheral blood. The chain couples TRBV9 to TRBJ1-6; weak D call: TRBD1 (6 bases). This TCR was sampled from a human donor in a cohort sampled during active COVID-19. The CDR3 is CASSQTGIDLHF. The CDR3 region has the DNA TGTGCCAGCAGCCAGACAGGAATCGACCTCCACTTT.